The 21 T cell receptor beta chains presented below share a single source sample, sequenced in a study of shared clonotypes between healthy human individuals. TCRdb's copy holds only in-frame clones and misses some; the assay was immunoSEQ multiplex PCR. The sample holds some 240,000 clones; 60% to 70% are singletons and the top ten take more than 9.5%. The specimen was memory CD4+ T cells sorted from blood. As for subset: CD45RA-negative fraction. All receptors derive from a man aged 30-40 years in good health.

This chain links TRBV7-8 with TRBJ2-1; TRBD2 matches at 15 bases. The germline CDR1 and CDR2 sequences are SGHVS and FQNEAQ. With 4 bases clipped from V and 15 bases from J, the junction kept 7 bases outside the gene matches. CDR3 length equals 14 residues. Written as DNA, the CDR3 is TGTGCCAGCAGCTACCTGGGGACTAGCGGGAGGCTGTTCTTC. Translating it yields CASSYLGTSGRLFF.

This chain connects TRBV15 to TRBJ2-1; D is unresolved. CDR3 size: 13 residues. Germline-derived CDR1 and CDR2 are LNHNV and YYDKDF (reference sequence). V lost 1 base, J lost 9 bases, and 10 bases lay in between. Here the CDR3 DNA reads TGTGCCACCAGCAGAGGTAGGCAGGTTGAGCAGTTCTTC. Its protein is CATSRGRQVEQFF. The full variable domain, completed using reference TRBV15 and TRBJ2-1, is DAMVIQNPRYQVTQFGKPVTLSCSQTLNHNVMYWYQQKSSQAPKLLFHYYDKDFNNEADTPDNFQSRRPNTSFCFLDIRSPGLGDTAMYLCATSRGRQVEQFFGPGTRLTVL.

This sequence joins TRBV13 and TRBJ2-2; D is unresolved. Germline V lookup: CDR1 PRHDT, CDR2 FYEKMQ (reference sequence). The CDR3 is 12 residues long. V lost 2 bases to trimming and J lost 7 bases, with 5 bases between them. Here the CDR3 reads CASSLRNGELFF. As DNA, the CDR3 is TGTGCCAGCAGCTTACGGAACGGGGAGCTGTTTTTT.

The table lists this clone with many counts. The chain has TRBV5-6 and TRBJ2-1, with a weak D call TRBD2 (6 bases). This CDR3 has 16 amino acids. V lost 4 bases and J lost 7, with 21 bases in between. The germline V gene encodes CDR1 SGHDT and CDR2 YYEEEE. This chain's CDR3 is CASSSTMDYLRNEQFF. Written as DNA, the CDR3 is TGTGCCAGCAGCAGTACCATGGACTATCTTAGAAATGAGCAGTTCTTC.

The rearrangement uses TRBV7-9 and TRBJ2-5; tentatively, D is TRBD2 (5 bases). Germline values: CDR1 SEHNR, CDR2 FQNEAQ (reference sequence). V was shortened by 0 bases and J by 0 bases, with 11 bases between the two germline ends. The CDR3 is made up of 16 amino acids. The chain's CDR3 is CASSLATWEYQETQYF. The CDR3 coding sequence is TGTGCCAGCAGCTTAGCGACATGGGAGTACCAAGAGACCCAGTACTTC.

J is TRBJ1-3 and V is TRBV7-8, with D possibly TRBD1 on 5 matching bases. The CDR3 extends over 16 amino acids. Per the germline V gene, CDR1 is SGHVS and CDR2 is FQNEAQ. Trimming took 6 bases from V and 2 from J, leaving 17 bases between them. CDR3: CASSITRGLTGNTIYF. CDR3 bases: TGTGCCAGCAGTATTACAAGGGGCCTTACTGGAAACACCATATATTTT. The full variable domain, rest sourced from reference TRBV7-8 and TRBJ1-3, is GAGVSQSPRYKVAKRGQDVALRCDPISGHVSLFWYQQALGQGPEFLTYFQNEAQLDKSGLPSDRFFAERPEGSVSTLKIQRTQQEDSAVYLCASSITRGLTGNTIYFGEGSWLTVV.

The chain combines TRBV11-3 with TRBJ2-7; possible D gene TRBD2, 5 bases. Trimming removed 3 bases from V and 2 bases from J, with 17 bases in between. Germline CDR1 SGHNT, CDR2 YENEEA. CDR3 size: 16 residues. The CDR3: CASSFAGNPPTYEQYF. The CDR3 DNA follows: TGTGCCAGCAGCTTCGCCGGGAACCCCCCCACCTACGAGCAGTACTTC.

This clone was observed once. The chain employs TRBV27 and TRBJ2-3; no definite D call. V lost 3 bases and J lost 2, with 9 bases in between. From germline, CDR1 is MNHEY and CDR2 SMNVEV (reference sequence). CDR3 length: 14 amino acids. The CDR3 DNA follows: TGTGCCAGCAGTTTGCACCTTAACACAGATACGCAGTATTTT. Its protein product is CASSLHLNTDTQYF.

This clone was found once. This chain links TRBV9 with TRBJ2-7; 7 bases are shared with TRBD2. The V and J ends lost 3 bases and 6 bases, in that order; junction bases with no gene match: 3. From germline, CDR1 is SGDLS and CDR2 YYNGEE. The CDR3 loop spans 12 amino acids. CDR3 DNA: TGTGCCAGCAGCGGCCCGGGGGGCGAGCAGTACTTC. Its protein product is CASSGPGGEQYF.

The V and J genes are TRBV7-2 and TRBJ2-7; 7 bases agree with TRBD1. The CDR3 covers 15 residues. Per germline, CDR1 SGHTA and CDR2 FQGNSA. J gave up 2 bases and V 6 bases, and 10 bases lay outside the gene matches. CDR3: CASRFSTGAPYEQYF. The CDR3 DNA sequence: TGTGCCAGCAGATTCAGTACAGGGGCGCCCTACGAGCAGTACTTC. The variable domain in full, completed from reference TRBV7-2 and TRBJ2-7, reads GAGVSQSPSNKVTEKGKDVELRCDPISGHTALYWYRQSLGQGLEFLIYFQGNSAPDKSGLPSDRFSAERTGGSVSTLTIQRTQQEDSAVYLCASRFSTGAPYEQYFGPGTRLTVT.

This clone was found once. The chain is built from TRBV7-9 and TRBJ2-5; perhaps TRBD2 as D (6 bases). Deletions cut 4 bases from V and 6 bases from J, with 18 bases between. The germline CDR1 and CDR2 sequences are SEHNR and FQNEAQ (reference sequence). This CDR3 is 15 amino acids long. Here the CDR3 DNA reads TGTGCCAGCAGCTCCGGAGGGCTAGAGTGGCAGACCCAGTACTTC. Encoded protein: CASSSGGLEWQTQYF.

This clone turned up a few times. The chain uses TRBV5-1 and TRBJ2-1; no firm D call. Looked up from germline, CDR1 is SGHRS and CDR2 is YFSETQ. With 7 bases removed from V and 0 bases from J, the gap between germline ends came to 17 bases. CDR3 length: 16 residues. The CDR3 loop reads CASRLAPVGSYNEQFF. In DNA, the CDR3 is TGCGCCAGCCGGCTGGCGCCTGTCGGCTCCTACAATGAGCAGTTCTTC.

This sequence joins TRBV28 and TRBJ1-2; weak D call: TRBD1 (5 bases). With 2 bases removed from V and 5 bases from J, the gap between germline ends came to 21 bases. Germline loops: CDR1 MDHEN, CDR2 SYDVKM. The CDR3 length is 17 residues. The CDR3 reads CASSLTSGGALGYGYTF. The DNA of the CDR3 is TGTGCCAGCAGTTTAACATCTGGAGGGGCGCTTGGGTATGGCTACACCTTC.

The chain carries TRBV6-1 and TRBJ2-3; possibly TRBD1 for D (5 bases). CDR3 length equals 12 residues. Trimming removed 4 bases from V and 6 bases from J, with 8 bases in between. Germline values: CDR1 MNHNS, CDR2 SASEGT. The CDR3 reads CASSVAGDTQYF. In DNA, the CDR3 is TGTGCCAGCAGTGTCGCAGGGGATACGCAGTATTTT.

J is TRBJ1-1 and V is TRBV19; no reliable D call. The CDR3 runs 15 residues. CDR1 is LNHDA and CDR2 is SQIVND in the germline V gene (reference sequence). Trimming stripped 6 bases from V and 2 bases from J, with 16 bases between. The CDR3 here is CASRRGGLRNTEAFF. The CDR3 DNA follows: TGTGCCAGTAGACGGGGAGGTCTTCGAAACACTGAAGCTTTCTTT.

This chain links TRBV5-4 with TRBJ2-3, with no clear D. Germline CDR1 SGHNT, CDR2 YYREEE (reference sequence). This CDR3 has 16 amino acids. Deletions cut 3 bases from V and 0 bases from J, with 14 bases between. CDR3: CASSSAIVTSTDTQYF. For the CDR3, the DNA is TGTGCCAGCAGCTCGGCGATAGTTACTAGCACAGATACGCAGTATTTT.

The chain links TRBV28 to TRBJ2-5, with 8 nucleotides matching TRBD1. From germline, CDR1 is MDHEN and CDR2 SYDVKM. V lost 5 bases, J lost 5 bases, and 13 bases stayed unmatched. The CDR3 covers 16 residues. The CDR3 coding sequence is TGTGCCAGCAGTCCCGAGTATCAGGGGGCCCGGGAGACCCAGTACTTC. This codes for CASSPEYQGARETQYF.

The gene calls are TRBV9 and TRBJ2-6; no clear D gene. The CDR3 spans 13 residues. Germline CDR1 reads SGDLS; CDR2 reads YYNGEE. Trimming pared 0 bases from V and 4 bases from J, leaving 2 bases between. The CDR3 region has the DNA TGTGCCAGCAGCGTAGGGGGGGCCAACGTCCTGACTTTC. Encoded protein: CASSVGGANVLTF.

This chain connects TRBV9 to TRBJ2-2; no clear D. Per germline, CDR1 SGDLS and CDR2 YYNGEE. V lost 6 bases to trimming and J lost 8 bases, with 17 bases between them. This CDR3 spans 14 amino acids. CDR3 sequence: CASTGVRASGELFF. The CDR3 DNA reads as TGTGCCAGCACCGGCGTTCGGGCCTCTGGGGAGCTGTTTTTT.

Here the CDR3 DNA reads TGCGCCAGCAGCTTGATAACAATCACGTCGGGGTGGACCGGGGAGCTGTTTTTT. Amino acid sequence: CASSLITITSGWTGELFF. The chain couples TRBV5-1 to TRBJ2-2; D is perhaps TRBD2 (5 bases). From germline, CDR1 is SGHRS and CDR2 YFSETQ. This CDR3 region has 18 residues. V lost 1 base and J lost 5, with 21 bases in between.

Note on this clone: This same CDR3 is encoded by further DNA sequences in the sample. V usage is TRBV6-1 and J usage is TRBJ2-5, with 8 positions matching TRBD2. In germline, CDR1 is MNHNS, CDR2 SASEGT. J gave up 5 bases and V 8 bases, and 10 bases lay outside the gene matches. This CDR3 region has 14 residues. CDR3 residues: CASGGGLAGETQYF. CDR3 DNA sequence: TGTGCCAGCGGCGGGGGGCTAGCCGGGGAGACCCAGTACTTC.